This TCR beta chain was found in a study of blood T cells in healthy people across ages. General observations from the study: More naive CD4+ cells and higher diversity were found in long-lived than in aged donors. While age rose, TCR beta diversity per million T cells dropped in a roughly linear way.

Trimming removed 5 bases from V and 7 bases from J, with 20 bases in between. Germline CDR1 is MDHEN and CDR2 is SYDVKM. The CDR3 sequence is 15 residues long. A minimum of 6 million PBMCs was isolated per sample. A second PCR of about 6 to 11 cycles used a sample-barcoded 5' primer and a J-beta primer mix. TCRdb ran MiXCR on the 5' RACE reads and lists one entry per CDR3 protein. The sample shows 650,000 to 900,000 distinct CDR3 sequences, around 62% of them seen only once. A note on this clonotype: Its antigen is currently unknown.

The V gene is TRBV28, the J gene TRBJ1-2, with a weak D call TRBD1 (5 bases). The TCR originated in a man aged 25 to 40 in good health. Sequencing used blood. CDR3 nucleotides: TGTGCCAGCAGTACCCACAGTGGGGCGATAAGTGGCTACACCTTC. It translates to CASSTHSGAISGYTF.